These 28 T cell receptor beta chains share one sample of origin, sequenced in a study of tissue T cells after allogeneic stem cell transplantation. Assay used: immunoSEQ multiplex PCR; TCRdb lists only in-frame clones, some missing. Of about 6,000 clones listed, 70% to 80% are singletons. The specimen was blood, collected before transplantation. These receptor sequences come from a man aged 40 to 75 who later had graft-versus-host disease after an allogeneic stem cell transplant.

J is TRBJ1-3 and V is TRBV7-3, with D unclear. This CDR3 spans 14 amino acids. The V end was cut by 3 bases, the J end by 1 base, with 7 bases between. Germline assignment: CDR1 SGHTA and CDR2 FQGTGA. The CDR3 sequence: CASSLGGSGNTIYF. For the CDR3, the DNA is TGTGCCAGCAGCTTGGGCGGGTCTGGAAACACCATATATTTT.

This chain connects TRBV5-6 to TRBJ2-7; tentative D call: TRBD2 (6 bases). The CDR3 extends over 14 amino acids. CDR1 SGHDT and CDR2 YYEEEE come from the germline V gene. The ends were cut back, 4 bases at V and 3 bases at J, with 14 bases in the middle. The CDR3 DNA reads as TGTGCCAGCAGCCGAGGGTTCGGGGGCTACGAGCAGTACTTC. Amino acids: CASSRGFGGYEQYF.

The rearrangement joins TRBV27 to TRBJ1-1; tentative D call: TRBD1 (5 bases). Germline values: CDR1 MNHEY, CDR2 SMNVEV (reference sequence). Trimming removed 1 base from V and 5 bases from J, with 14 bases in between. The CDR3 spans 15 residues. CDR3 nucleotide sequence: TGTGCCAGCAGTTTATGGGGTGGGGGTCGGACTGAAGCTTTCTTT. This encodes CASSLWGGGRTEAFF.

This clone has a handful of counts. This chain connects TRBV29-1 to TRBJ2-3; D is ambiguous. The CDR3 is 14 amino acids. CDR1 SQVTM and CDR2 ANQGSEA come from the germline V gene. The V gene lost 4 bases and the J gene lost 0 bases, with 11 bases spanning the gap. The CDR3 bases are TGCAGCGTTGGTCCGGAATCTAGCACAGATACGCAGTATTTT. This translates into CSVGPESSTDTQYF.

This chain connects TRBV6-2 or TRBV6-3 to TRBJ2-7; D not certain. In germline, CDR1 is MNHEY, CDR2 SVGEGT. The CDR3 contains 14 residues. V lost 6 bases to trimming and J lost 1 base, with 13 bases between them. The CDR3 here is CASSPRQDSYEQYF. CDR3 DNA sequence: TGTGCCAGCAGCCCCAGGCAGGATTCCTACGAGCAGTACTTC.

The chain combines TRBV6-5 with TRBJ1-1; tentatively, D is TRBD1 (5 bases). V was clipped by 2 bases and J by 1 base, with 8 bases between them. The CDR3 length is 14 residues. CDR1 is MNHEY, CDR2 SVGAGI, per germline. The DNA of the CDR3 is TGTGCCAGCAGTTACGTCGGGGGGAACACTGAAGCTTTCTTT. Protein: CASSYVGGNTEAFF.

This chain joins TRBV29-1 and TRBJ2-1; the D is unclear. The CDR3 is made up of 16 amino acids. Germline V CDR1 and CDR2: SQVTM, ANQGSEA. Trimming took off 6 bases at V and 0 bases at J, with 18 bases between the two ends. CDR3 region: CSVDPQPLSSYNEQFF. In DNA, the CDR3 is TGCAGCGTGGACCCCCAACCCTTAAGCTCCTACAATGAGCAGTTCTTC.

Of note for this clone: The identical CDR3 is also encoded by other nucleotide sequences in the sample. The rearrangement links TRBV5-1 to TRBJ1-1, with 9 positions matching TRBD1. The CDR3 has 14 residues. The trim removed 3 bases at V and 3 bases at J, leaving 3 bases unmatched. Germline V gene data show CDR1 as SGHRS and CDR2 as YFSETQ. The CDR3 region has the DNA TGCGCCAGCAGCTACCGGGACAGGGACACTGAAGCTTTCTTT. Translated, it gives CASSYRDRDTEAFF.

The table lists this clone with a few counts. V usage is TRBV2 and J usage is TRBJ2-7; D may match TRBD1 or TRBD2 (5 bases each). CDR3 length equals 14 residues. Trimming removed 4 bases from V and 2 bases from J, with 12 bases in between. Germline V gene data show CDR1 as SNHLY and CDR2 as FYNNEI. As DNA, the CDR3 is TGTGCCAGCAGTGCGGAGCAGGGACCCTACGAGCAGTACTTC. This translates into CASSAEQGPYEQYF.

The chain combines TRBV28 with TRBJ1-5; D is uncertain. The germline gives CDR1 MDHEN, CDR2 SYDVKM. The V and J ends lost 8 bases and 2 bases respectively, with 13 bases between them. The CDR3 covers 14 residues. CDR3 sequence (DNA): TGTGCCAGCTCTGAGGGAGGTGGCAATCAGCCCCAGCATTTT. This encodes CASSEGGGNQPQHF.

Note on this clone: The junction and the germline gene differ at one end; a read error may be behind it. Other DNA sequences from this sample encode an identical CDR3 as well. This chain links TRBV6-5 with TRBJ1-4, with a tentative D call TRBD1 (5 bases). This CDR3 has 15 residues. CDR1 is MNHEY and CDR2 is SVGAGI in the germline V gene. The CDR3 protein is CASSRPLGETEKLFF. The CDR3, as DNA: TGTGCCAGCAGCCGCCCCTTAGGGGAAACGGAAAAACTATTTTTT.

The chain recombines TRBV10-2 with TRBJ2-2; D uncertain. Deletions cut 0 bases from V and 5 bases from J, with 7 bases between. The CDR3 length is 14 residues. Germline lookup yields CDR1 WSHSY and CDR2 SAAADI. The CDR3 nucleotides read TGCGCCAGCAGTGAGTCGACGCCGACCGGGGAGCTGTTTTTT. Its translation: CASSESTPTGELFF.

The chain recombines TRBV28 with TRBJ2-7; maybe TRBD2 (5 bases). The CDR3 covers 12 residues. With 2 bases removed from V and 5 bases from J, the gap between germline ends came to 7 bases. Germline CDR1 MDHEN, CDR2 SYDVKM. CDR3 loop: CASSLMGDEQYF. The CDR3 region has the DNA TGTGCCAGCAGTTTAATGGGAGACGAGCAGTACTTC. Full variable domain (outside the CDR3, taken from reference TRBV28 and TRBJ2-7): DVKVTQSSRYLVKRTGEKVFLECVQDMDHENMFWYRQDPGLGLRLIYFSYDVKMKEKGDIPEGYSVSREKKERFSLILESASTNQTSMYLCASSLMGDEQYFGPGTRLTVT.

The CDR3, as DNA: TGTGCCAGCAGCTCCTGGCTAGCGAACACCGGGGAGCTGTTTTTT. Protein: CASSSWLANTGELFF. The chain has TRBV7-9 and TRBJ2-2; D gene unclear. Trimming shortened V by 4 bases and J by 0 bases, and 9 bases separated the two germline ends. In germline, CDR1 is SEHNR, CDR2 FQNEAQ (reference sequence). The CDR3 has 15 residues.

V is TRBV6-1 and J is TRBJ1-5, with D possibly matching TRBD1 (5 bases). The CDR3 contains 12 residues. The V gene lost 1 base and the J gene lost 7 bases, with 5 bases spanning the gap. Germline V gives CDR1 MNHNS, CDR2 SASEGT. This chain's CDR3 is CASSEGGQPQHF. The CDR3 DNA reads TGTGCCAGCAGTGAAGGGGGGCAGCCCCAGCATTTT.

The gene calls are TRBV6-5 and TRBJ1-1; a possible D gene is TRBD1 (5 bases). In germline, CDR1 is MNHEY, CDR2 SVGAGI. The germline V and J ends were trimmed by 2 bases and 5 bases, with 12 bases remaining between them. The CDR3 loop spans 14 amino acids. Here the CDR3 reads CASSYELQATEAFF. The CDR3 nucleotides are TGTGCCAGCAGTTACGAGTTACAGGCGACTGAAGCTTTCTTT.

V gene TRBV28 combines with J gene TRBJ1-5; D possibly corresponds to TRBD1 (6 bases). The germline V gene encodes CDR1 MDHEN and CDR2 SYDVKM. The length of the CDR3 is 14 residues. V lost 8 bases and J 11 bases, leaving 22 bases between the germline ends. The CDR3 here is CASGPGGPKVSQHF. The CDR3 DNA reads TGTGCCAGCGGACCCGGGGGGCCGAAGGTATCCCAGCATTTT.

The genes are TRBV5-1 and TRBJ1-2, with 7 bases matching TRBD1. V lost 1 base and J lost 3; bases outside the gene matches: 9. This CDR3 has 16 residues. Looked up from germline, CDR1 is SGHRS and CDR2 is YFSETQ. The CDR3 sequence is CASSLIAGQLDYGYTF. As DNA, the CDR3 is TGCGCCAGCAGCTTGATCGCGGGACAGTTGGACTATGGCTACACCTTC.

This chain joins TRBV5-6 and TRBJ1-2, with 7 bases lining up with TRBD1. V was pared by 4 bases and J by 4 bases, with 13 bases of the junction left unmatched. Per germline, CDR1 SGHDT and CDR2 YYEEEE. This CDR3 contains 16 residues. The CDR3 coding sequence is TGTGCCAGCAGCCTCCTCTACATGACAGGGATCTATGGCTACACCTTC. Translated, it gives CASSLLYMTGIYGYTF.

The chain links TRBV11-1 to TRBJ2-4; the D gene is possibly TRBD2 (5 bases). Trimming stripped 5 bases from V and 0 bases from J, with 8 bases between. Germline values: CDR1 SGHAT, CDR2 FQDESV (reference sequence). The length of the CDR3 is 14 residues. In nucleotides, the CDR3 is TGTGCCAGCAGCGCCGGGGTAGCCAAAAACATTCAGTACTTC. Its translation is CASSAGVAKNIQYF.

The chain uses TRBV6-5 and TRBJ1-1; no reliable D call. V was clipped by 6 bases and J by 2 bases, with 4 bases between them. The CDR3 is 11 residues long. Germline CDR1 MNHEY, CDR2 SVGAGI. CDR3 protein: CASRGNTEAFF. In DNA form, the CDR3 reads TGTGCCAGCAGGGGTAACACTGAAGCTTTCTTT.

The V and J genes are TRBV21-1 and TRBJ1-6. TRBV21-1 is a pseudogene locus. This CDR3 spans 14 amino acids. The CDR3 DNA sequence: TGTGCCAGCAGCAAAGGGGACCGTCATCCACCCCTCCACTTT. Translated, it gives CASSKGDRHPPLHF.

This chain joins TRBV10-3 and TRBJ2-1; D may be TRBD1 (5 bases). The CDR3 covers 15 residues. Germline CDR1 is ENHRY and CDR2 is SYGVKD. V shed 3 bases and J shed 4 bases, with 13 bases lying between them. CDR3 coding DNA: TGTGCCATCAGTGATGGGCAGGGCAGGTACAATGAGCAGTTCTTC. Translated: CAISDGQGRYNEQFF.

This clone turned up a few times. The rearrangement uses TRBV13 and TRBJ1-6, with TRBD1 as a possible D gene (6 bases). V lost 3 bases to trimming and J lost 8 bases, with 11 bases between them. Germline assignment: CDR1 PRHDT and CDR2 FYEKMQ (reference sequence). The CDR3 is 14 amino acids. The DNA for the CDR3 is TGTGCCAGCAGCTTGGGGGACAAATATTCACCCCTCCACTTT. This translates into CASSLGDKYSPLHF. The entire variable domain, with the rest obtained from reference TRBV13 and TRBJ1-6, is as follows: AAGVIQSPRHLIKEKRETATLKCYPIPRHDTVYWYQQGPGQDPQFLISFYEKMQSDKGSIPDRFSAQQFSDYHSELNMSSLELGDSALYFCASSLGDKYSPLHFGNGTRLTVT.

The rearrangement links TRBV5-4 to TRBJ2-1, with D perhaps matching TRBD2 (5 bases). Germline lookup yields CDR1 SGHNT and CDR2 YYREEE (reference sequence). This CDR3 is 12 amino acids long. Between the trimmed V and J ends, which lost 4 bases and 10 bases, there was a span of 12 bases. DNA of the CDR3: TGTGCCAGCAGCCCCGGGATCGGGGAGCAGTTCTTC. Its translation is CASSPGIGEQFF.

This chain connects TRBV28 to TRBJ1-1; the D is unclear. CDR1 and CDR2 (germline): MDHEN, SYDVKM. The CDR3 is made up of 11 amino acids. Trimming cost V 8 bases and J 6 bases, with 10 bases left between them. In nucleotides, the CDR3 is TGTGCCAGCTCTACCGAGGCTGAAGCTTTCTTT. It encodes CASSTEAEAFF.

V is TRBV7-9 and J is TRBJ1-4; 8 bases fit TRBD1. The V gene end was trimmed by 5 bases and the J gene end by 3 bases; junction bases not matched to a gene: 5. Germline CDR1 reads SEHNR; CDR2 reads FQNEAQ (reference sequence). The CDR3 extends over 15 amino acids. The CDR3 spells CASSPRQGPNEKLFF. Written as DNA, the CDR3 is TGTGCCAGCAGCCCCCGACAGGGGCCTAATGAAAAACTGTTTTTT.

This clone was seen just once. This CDR3 is CASSELTNTEAFF. CDR3 sequence (DNA): TGTGCCAGCAGTGAACTCACGAACACTGAAGCTTTCTTT. The chain combines TRBV5-4 with TRBJ1-1; D not resolved. V lost 5 bases and J lost 1, with 9 bases in between. CDR1 and CDR2 from the germline V gene are SGHNT and YYREEE (reference sequence). This CDR3 spans 13 amino acids.